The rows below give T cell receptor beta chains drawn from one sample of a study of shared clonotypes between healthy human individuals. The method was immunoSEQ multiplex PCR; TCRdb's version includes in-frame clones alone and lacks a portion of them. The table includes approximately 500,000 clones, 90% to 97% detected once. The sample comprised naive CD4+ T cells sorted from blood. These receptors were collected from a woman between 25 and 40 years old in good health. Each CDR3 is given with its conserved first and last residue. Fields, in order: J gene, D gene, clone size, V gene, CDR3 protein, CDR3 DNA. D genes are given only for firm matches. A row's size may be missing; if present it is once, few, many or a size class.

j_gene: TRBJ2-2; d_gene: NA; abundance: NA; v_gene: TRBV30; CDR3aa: CAWRWDGELFF; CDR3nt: TGTGCCTGGCGGTGGGACGGGGAGCTGTTTTTT
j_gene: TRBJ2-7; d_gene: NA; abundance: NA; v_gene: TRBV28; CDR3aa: CASRGSASWRSYEQYF; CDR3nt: TGTGCCAGCAGGGGTTCCGCTAGCTGGCGGTCCTACGAGCAGTACTTC
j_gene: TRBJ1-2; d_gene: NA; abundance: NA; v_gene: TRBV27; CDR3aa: CASSFRPTGFYGYTF; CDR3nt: TGTGCCAGCAGTTTCCGCCCGACAGGCTTCTATGGCTACACCTTC
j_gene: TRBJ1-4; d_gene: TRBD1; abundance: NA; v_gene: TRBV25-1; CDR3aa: CASSEFGTGVLIEKLFF; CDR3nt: TGTGCCAGCAGTGAATTTGGGACAGGGGTACTCATTGAAAAACTGTTTTTT
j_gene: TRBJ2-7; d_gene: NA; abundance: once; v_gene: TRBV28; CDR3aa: CASTYPARIYEQYF; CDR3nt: TGTGCCAGCACTTATCCAGCGCGTATCTACGAGCAGTACTTC
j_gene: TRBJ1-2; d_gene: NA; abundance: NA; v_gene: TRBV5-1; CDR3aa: CASSLGGRVYGYTF; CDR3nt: TGCGCCAGCAGCTTGGGCGGCAGGGTCTATGGCTACACCTTC
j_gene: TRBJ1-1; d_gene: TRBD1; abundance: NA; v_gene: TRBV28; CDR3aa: CASSSYRGIPEAFF; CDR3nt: TGTGCCAGCAGCTCCTACAGGGGTATCCCTGAAGCTTTCTTT
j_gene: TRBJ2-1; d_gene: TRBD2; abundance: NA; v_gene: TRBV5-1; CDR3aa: CASSWGGLAEGNEQFF; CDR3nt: TGCGCCAGCAGCTGGGGGGGACTAGCGGAGGGAAATGAGCAGTTCTTC
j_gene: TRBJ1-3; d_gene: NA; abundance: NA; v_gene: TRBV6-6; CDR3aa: CASSFTGQQAGNTIYF; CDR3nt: TGTGCCAGCAGCTTTACCGGGCAGCAAGCTGGAAACACCATATATTTT
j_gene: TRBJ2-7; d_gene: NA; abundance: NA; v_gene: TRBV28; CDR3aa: CASSLWRSYEQYF; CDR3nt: TGTGCCAGCAGTCTTTGGCGCTCCTACGAGCAGTACTTC
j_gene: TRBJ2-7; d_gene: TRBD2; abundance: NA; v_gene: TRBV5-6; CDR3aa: CASSLRTSGTYEQYF; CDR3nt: TGTGCCAGCAGCTTAAGGACTAGCGGGACCTACGAGCAGTACTTC
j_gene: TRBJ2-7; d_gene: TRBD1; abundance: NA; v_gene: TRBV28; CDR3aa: CASSSAGTGDHEQYF; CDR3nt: TGTGCCAGCAGTTCCGCCGGGACAGGGGACCACGAGCAGTACTTC
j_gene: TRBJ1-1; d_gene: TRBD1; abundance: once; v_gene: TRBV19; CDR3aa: CASSPKTGTGEAFF; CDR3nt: TGTGCCAGTAGCCCGAAGACAGGGACTGGCGAGGCTTTCTTT
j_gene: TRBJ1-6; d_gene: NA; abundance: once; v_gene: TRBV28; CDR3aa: CASSLWGLDSPLHF; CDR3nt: TGTGCCAGCAGTTTATGGGGTCTGGATTCACCCCTCCACTTT
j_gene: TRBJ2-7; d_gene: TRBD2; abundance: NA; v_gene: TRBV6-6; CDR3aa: CASSRAGTRDYEQYF; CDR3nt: TGTGCCAGCAGCCGGGCCGGGACTAGGGATTACGAGCAGTACTTC
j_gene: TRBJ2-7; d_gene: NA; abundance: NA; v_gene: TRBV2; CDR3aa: CASGTSAGYEQYF; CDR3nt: TGTGCCAGCGGGACGTCCGCGGGATACGAGCAGTACTTC
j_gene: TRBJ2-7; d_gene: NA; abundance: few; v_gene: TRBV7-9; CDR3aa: CASSFDRYEQYF; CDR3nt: TGTGCCAGCAGCTTCGACCGATACGAGCAGTACTTC
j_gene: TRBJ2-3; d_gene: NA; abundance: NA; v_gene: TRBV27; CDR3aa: CASSLSGGLRHLGDTQYF; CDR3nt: TGTGCCAGCAGTTTATCCGGCGGCCTCAGGCACCTGGGGGATACGCAGTATTTT
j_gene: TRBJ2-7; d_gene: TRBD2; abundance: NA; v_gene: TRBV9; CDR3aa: CASSSGTSDSYEQYF; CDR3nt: TGTGCCAGCAGCTCCGGGACTAGCGACTCCTACGAGCAGTACTTC
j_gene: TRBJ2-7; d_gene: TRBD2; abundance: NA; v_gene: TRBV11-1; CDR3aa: CASTGGAGHSYEQYF; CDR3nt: TGTGCCAGCACCGGGGGGGCAGGGCACTCCTACGAGCAGTACTTC
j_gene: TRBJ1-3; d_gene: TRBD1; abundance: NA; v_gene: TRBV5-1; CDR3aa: CATGENPGQGDTIYF; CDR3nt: TGCGCCACCGGAGAGAATCCGGGACAGGGAGACACCATATATTTT
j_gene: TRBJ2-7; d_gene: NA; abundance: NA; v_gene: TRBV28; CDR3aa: CASSLEGQVYEQYF; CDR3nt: TGTGCCAGCAGTTTAGAGGGGCAGGTTTACGAGCAGTACTTC
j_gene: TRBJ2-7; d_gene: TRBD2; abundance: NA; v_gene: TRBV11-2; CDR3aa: CASSLAVAGAAYEQYF; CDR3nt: TGTGCCAGCAGCTTAGCGGTGGCGGGAGCCGCCTACGAGCAGTACTTC
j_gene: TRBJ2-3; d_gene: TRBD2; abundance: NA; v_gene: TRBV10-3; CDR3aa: CAISERGGLAVNTDTQYF; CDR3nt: TGTGCCATCAGTGAGAGGGGGGGACTAGCGGTTAACACAGATACGCAGTATTTT
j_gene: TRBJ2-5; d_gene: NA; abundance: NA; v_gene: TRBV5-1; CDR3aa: CASSLQGEETQYF; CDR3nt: TGCGCCAGCAGTTTGCAGGGAGAAGAGACCCAGTACTTC
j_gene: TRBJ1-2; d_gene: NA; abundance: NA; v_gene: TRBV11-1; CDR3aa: CASSLYSGVYGYTF; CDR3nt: TGTGCCAGCAGCTTATACTCAGGGGTCTATGGCTACACCTTC
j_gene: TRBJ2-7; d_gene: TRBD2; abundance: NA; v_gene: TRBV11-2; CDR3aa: CASSWAASGRAYEQYF; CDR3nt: TGTGCCAGCAGCTGGGCGGCTAGCGGGAGGGCCTACGAGCAGTACTTC
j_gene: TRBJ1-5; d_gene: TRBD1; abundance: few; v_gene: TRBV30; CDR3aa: CAWSGGGAGNQPQHF; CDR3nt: TGTGCCTGGAGTGGAGGGGGCGCGGGCAATCAGCCCCAGCATTTT
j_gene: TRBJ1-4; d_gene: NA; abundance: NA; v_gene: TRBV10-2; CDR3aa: CASRKGQNNEKLFF; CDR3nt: TGCGCCAGCAGGAAGGGGCAGAATAATGAAAAACTGTTTTTT
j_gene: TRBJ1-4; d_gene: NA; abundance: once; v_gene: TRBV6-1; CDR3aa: CASRLDWGKLFF; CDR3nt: TGTGCCAGCCGTCTTGATTGGGGAAAACTGTTTTTT
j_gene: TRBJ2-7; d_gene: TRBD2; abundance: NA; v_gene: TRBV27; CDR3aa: CASSQTSTSYEQYF; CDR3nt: TGTGCCAGCAGTCAGACTAGCACTTCCTACGAGCAGTACTTC
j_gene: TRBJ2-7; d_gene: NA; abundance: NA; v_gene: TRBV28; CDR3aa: CASSSLGTSRDEQYF; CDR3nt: TGTGCCAGCAGTTCCCTAGGGACGTCCCGGGACGAGCAGTACTTC
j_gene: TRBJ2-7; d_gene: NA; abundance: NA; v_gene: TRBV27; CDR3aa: CASSPPLDSGVYEQYF; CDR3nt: TGTGCCAGCAGTCCACCCTTGGATAGCGGAGTCTACGAGCAGTACTTC
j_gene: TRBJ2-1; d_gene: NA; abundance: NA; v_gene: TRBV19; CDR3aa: CASSSLSPLNEQFF; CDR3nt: TGTGCCAGTAGTTCACTCTCCCCACTCAATGAGCAGTTCTTC
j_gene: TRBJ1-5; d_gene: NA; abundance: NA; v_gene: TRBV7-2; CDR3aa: CASSLTGSAGQPQHF; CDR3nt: TGTGCCAGCAGCTTAACAGGTTCGGCCGGTCAGCCCCAGCATTTT
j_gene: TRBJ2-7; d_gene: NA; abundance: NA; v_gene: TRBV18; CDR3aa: CASSPGQSYEQYF; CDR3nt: TGTGCCAGCTCACCAGGGCAGTCCTACGAGCAGTACTTC
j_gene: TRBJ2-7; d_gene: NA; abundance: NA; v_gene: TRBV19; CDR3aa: CASSTRGAEQYF; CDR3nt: TGTGCCAGTAGTACTCGAGGGGCCGAGCAGTACTTC
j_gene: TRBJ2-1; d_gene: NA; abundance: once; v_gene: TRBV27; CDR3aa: CASSFYNEQFF; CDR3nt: TGTGCCAGCAGTTTCTACAATGAGCAGTTCTTC
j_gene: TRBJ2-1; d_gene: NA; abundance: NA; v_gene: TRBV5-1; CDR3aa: CASSTRPGLGNNEQFF; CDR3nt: TGCGCCAGCAGCACGAGGCCAGGATTGGGTAACAATGAGCAGTTCTTC
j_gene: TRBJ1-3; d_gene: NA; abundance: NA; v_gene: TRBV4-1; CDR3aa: CASSQDLSGGNTIYF; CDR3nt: TGCGCCAGCAGCCAAGATTTGAGTGGCGGAAACACCATATATTTT
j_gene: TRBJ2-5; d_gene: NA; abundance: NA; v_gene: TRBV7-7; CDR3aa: CASSSSEKETQYF; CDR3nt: TGTGCCAGCAGCTCTAGCGAGAAAGAGACCCAGTACTTC
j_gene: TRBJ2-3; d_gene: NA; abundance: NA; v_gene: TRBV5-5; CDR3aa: CASRPTGTDTQYF; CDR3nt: TGTGCCAGCAGACCCACTGGTACAGATACGCAGTATTTT